A selection of T cell receptor beta chains follows, all from one sample in a study of CD8 T cells in ankylosing spondylitis. TCRdb re-analysed the 5' RACE reads in MiXCR, keeping a single row per CDR3 protein. The sample carries roughly 230,000 distinct CDR3 sequences, 15% to 20% recorded once. Sequencing was performed on blood, either unsorted or a sorted T cell fraction (not recorded which). These receptors originate from a male donor with ankylosing spondylitis or in good health (not recorded which). CDR3s include the opening cysteine and the closing phenylalanine or tryptophan. A D gene is named only where the DNA matches it firmly. Clone size is shown for a subset of rows, as once, few, many or a class of expanded clone.

j_call clone_size v_call d_call cdr3_aa cdr3_nt
TRBJ2-1 many TRBV4-3 TRBD2 CASSQDLGGSDEQFF TGCGCCAGCAGCCAAGATCTTGGCGGGAGTGATGAGCAGTTCTTC
TRBJ1-5 few TRBV4-1 . CASSQDDGNRQPQHF TGCGCCAGCAGCCAAGATGACGGTAACAGGCAGCCCCAGCATTTT
TRBJ2-7 . TRBV10-3 . CAISDRGDPSYEQYF TGTGCCATCAGTGATCGAGGGGACCCCTCCTACGAGCAGTACTTC
TRBJ2-5 few TRBV29-1 TRBD2 CSVFWWGGGQETQYF TGCAGCGTTTTCTGGTGGGGGGGGGGACAAGAGACCCAGTACTTC
TRBJ2-1 few TRBV6-5 . CATKLGGSSYNEQFF TGTGCCACCAAGTTGGGGGGAAGCTCCTACAATGAGCAGTTCTTC
TRBJ2-1 . TRBV12-3/TRBV12-4 TRBD2 CASSPRQGASGRAVNEQFF TGTGCCAGCAGTCCCCGACAGGGAGCTAGCGGGAGGGCCGTCAATGAGCAGTTCTTC
TRBJ2-3 . TRBV29-1 . CSVEGVQVGTQYF TGCAGCGTTGAGGGGGTCCAAGTCGGTACGCAGTATTTT
TRBJ2-2 . TRBV6-1 . CASSEYGSYTGELFF TGTGCCAGCAGTGAATACGGGAGCTACACCGGGGAGCTGTTTTTT
TRBJ1-1 . TRBV7-7 . CAVFGDTEAFF TGTGCTGTATTCGGGGACACTGAAGCTTTCTTT
TRBJ2-2 . TRBV5-1 TRBD2 CASSFGRELGGELFF TGCGCCAGCAGCTTTGGGCGGGAGCTTGGCGGGGAGCTGTTTTTT
TRBJ2-7 many TRBV9 TRBD1 CASSEGTGAYEQYF TGTGCCAGCAGCGAGGGGACAGGGGCCTACGAGCAGTACTTC
TRBJ2-2 few TRBV10-3 TRBD1 CATIGTGPNTGELFF TGTGCCACCATCGGGACAGGACCTAACACCGGGGAGCTGTTTTTT
TRBJ2-7 few TRBV5-5 . CASSLGQYYEQYF TGTGCCAGCAGCTTGGGGCAATACTACGAGCAGTACTTC
TRBJ2-1 . TRBV24-1 TRBD1 CATSEDPKDRGIDEQFF TGTGCCACCAGTGAGGACCCAAAGGACAGGGGGATTGATGAGCAGTTCTTC
TRBJ2-1 few TRBV7-9 TRBD1 CASSLPGQGSSYNEQFF TGTGCCAGCAGCTTACCGGGACAGGGGAGCTCCTACAATGAGCAGTTCTTC
TRBJ2-1 . TRBV28 TRBD1 CASSSRFRDSTYNEQFF TGTGCCAGCAGTTCTCGGTTCCGGGACAGTACCTACAATGAGCAGTTCTTC
TRBJ2-1 many TRBV12-5 . CASGLKSPLESSYNEQFF TGTGCTAGTGGACTCAAATCCCCACTGGAAAGCTCCTACAATGAGCAGTTCTTC
TRBJ2-7 many TRBV15 . CATSSQPSGTISYEQYF TGTGCCACCAGCAGTCAACCTTCCGGGACCATCTCCTACGAGCAGTACTTC
TRBJ2-1 . TRBV12-3/TRBV12-4 TRBD2 CASSLASGSFEQFF TGTGCCAGCAGTTTAGCTAGCGGGAGTTTTGAGCAGTTCTTC